This T cell receptor (beta chain) was documented in a study of beta chain features in type 1 diabetes. cDNA synthesis used the whole RNA isolate, giving expressed TCRB sequences. The repertoire was sequenced with immunoSEQ multiplex PCR; TCRdb's copy has only in-frame clones and lacks some. The sample consists of roughly 230,000 clones, under 13% of them appearing once. Overall study results and limits: Significant though moderate, a shortening of TCRB CDR3s appeared in all four CD4+ subsets of Type 1 diabetes patients. Diminished insertions and augmented deletions at VDJ junctions characterized type 1 diabetes patients.

CDR1 and CDR2 from the germline V gene are SNHLY and FYNNEI. Losses at the gene ends were 4 bases for V and 9 bases for J; bases not matched to a gene: 8. The CDR3 spans 15 residues. This clone was seen a handful of times. Its cognate antigen is unknown. The sample was naive CD4+ T cells from blood. This chain links TRBV2 with TRBJ2-1; the match to TRBD2 covers 11 bases. The sequence was collected from a man in his thirties or forties with type 1 diabetes. CDR3 sequence reads: CASSGFLAGGGEQFF. In nucleotides, the CDR3 is TGTGCCAGCAGTGGGTTCCTAGCGGGGGGTGGTGAGCAGTTCTTC. Full variable domain (outside the CDR3, taken from reference TRBV2 and TRBJ2-1): EPEVTQTPSHQVTQMGQEVILRCVPISNHLYFYWYRQILGQKVEFLVSFYNNEISEKSEIFDDQFSVERPDGSNFTLKIRSTKLEDSAMYFCASSGFLAGGGEQFFGPGTRLTVL.